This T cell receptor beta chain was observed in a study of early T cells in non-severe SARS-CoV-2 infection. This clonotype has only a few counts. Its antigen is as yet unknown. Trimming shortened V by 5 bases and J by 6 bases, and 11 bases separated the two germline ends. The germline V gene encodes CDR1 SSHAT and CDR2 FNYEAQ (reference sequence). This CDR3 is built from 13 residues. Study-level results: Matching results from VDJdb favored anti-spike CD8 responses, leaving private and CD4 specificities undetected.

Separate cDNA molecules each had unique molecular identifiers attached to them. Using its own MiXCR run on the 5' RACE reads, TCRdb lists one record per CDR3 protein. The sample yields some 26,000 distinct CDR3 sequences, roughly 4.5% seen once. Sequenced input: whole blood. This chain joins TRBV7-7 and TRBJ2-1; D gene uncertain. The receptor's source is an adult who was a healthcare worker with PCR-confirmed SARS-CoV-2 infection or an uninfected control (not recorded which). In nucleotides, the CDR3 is TGTGCCAGCAGCCGAATAGGTTCCAATGAGCAGTTCTTC. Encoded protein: CASSRIGSNEQFF.